These 21 T cell receptor beta chains came from one sample sequenced in a study of blood T cell repertoires in COVID-19. Using immunoSEQ multiplex PCR, the repertoire was profiled, and TCRdb retains in-frame clones only, with some absent. The table records 65,000 to 70,000 clones, approximately 84% of them present only once. What was sequenced was peripheral blood. These receptors were obtained from a middle-aged man with COVID-19, enrolled during active disease.

In its sample, this clone was seen once. This chain links TRBV6-5 with TRBJ1-2; 10 positions match TRBD1. Germline CDR1 and CDR2: MNHEY and SVGAGI. This CDR3 is built from 14 residues. V was clipped by 8 bases and J by 8 bases; unmatched bases: 11. Here the CDR3 reads CASGTTGGLRGYTF. The CDR3 nucleotides read TGTGCCAGCGGCACGACAGGGGGCTTGAGGGGCTACACCTTC.

The V gene is TRBV4-2, the J gene TRBJ2-3, with 11 positions matching TRBD2. Germline CDR1 and CDR2: LGHNA and YNFKEQ. The CDR3 length is 18 residues. V was pared by 0 bases and J by 2 bases, with 7 bases of the junction left unmatched. The CDR3 nucleotides read TGTGCCAGCAGCCAAGATCTGCCTAGCGGGGGGACCACAGATACGCAGTATTTT. Amino acid sequence: CASSQDLPSGGTTDTQYF.

The chain uses TRBV4-1 and TRBJ2-1, with a weak D call TRBD2 (6 bases). The CDR3 has 15 residues. V gave up 4 bases and J gave up 7 bases, with 17 bases separating them. From germline, CDR1 is MGHRA and CDR2 YSYEKL. The CDR3 bases are TGCGCCAGCAGCCGCCCGACCTTGGAGGGAAATGAGCAGTTCTTC. Amino acid sequence: CASSRPTLEGNEQFF.

CDR3 residues: CASREDTRGFF. The CDR3 DNA reads TGTGCCAGCAGAGAGGACACCCGTGGGTTCTTC. The chain is built from TRBV2 and TRBJ2-1; the D gene is possibly TRBD1 (5 bases). Germline assignment: CDR1 SNHLY and CDR2 FYNNEI. V was shortened by 6 bases and J by 15 bases, with 15 bases between the two germline ends. The CDR3 is made up of 11 amino acids.

The V and J genes are TRBV7-9 and TRBJ1-2, with 9 bases fitting TRBD1. There are 13 residues in the CDR3. Germline CDR1 and CDR2: SEHNR and FQNEAQ (reference sequence). The V gene end was trimmed by 11 bases and the J gene end by 3 bases; junction bases not matched to a gene: 7. CDR3 DNA: TGTGCCGTACAGGGGGCGCGGGACTATGGCTACACCTTC. Translating it yields CAVQGARDYGYTF. The full variable domain, rest sourced from reference TRBV7-9 and TRBJ1-2, is DTGVSQNPRHKITKRGQNVTFRCDPISEHNRLYWYRQTLGQGPEFLTYFQNEAQLEKSRLLSDRFSAERPKGSFSTLEIQRTEQGDSAMYLCAVQGARDYGYTFGSGTRLTVV.

The V gene is TRBV5-6, the J gene TRBJ2-6, with TRBD2 identical over 7 bases. This CDR3 is 17 amino acids long. The germline V gene has CDR1 SGHDT and CDR2 YYEEEE. With 4 bases clipped from V and 2 bases from J, the junction kept 9 bases outside the gene matches. CDR3 amino acids: CASSAREGQAGANVLTF. CDR3 sequence (DNA): TGTGCCAGCAGCGCGAGGGAGGGTCAGGCTGGGGCCAACGTCCTGACTTTC.

V gene TRBV3-1 (or the pseudogene TRBV3-2) combines with J gene TRBJ2-1; a possible D gene is TRBD1 (5 bases). Between the trimmed V and J ends, which lost 1 base and 2 bases, there was a span of 9 bases. The germline CDR1 and CDR2 sequences are LGHDT and YNNKEL (reference sequence). CDR3 length equals 15 residues. Here the CDR3 DNA reads TGTGCCAGCAGCCAAGCAGGGCGGACCTACAATGAGCAGTTCTTC. Protein product: CASSQAGRTYNEQFF.

The chain couples TRBV5-6 to TRBJ2-3; 13 nucleotides match TRBD2. Germline V gene sequence: CDR1 SGHDT, CDR2 YYEEEE. The CDR3 loop spans 15 amino acids. The ends lost 5 bases at V and 3 bases at J; junction bases unmatched: 3. The CDR3 is CASSGLAGVTDTQYF. CDR3 nucleotides: TGTGCCAGCAGTGGACTAGCGGGGGTTACAGATACGCAGTATTTT.

This rearrangement joins TRBV5-1 to TRBJ2-4; maybe TRBD1 (6 bases). V lost 4 bases and J lost 1, with 9 bases in between. Germline loops: CDR1 SGHRS, CDR2 YFSETQ. The CDR3 has 14 amino acids. In nucleotides, the CDR3 is TGCGCCAGCAGCGTGGGACATGCCAAAAACATTCAGTACTTC. Its protein is CASSVGHAKNIQYF. The variable domain in full, completed from reference TRBV5-1 and TRBJ2-4, reads KAGVTQTPRYLIKTRGQQVTLSCSPISGHRSVSWYQQTPGQGLQFLFEYFSETQRNKGNFPGRFSGRQFSNSRSEMNVSTLELGDSALYLCASSVGHAKNIQYFGAGTRLSVL.

The rearrangement uses TRBV30 and TRBJ2-3, with TRBD2 matching 10 bases. Germline CDR1 and CDR2: GTSNPN and SVGIG (reference sequence). The CDR3 covers 13 residues. V gave up 7 bases and J gave up 6 bases; unmatched junction bases: 7. The CDR3 bases are TGTGCCTCTGCTAGCGGGGGTAGGGATACGCAGTATTTT. This translates into CASASGGRDTQYF.

The chain carries TRBV30 and TRBJ2-2; maybe TRBD1 (5 bases). The CDR3 totals 15 residues. V was trimmed by 1 base and J by 3 bases, leaving 12 bases between them. The germline V gene encodes CDR1 GTSNPN and CDR2 SVGIG (reference sequence). CDR3 DNA sequence: TGTGCCTGGAGTGGGGGCAGGGTATACACCGGGGAGCTGTTTTTT. Protein product: CAWSGGRVYTGELFF.

The CDR3 DNA reads as TGTGCCAGCAGCCTACTAGCCAGTGAGCAGTTCTTC. Its translation is CASSLLASEQFF. The V gene is TRBV2, the J gene TRBJ2-1, with a tentative D call TRBD2 (6 bases). The germline V and J ends were trimmed by 6 bases and 9 bases, with 12 bases remaining between them. Per germline, CDR1 SNHLY and CDR2 FYNNEI. CDR3 length: 12 residues.

The chain links TRBV2 to TRBJ2-1; 12 nucleotides align to TRBD2. Germline V gives CDR1 SNHLY, CDR2 FYNNEI. J gave up 6 bases and V 3 bases, and 3 bases lay outside the gene matches. This CDR3 has 15 residues. In DNA form, the CDR3 reads TGTGCCAGCAGTGATCTAGCGGGGGGGCTCAATGAGCAGTTCTTC. This sequence encodes CASSDLAGGLNEQFF.

The gene calls are TRBV10-2 and TRBJ2-3, with 8 bases fitting TRBD2. The CDR3 has 16 residues. V gave up 2 bases and J gave up 4 bases; unmatched junction bases: 8. Germline CDR1 reads WSHSY; CDR2 reads SAAADI. The CDR3, as DNA: TGCGCCAGCAGTGAGGGTCCGGGGGGGCCCCCAGATACGCAGTATTTT. It codes for CASSEGPGGPPDTQYF.

The J gene is TRBJ2-5, the V gene TRBV10-2; D not resolved. Germline CDR1 and CDR2: WSHSY and SAAADI. The ends were cut back, 6 bases at V and 1 base at J, with 9 bases in the middle. CDR3 length: 13 residues. CDR3 in DNA: TGCGCCAGCAGAACAGCCCCCCAAGAGACCCAGTACTTC. This gives the protein CASRTAPQETQYF.

This chain connects TRBV7-9 to TRBJ1-1; tentative D call: TRBD1 (6 bases). This CDR3 is 14 amino acids long. V lost 3 bases and J 3 bases, leaving 11 bases between the germline ends. Germline V gene lookup returns CDR1 SEHNR and CDR2 FQNEAQ (reference sequence). CDR3 amino acids: CASSFSGADTEAFF. CDR3 DNA sequence: TGTGCCAGCAGCTTCTCAGGGGCGGACACTGAAGCTTTCTTT.

This rearrangement joins TRBV2 to TRBJ1-2; unclear D gene. Trimming pared 1 base from V and 4 bases from J, leaving 10 bases between. The germline CDR1 and CDR2 sequences are SNHLY and FYNNEI. There are 14 residues in the CDR3. CDR3 region: CASSEGVRGYGYTF. The CDR3 bases are TGTGCCAGCAGTGAAGGGGTTCGGGGCTATGGCTACACCTTC.

This clone is a singleton in its sample. The chain couples TRBV25-1 to TRBJ2-7, with 9 bases lining up with TRBD1. The CDR3 is 14 residues long. Germline V gene lookup returns CDR1 MGHDK and CDR2 SYGVNS. The ends lost 5 bases at V and 3 bases at J; junction bases unmatched: 5. CDR3 in DNA: TGTGCCAGCAGTCGACAGGGGGTCGGCTACGAGCAGTACTTC. Its protein product is CASSRQGVGYEQYF.

The gene calls are TRBV4-2 and TRBJ1-1; 7 bases fit TRBD1. Per germline, CDR1 LGHNA and CDR2 YNFKEQ. The CDR3 spans 15 residues. V was pared by 3 bases and J by 4 bases, with 8 bases of the junction left unmatched. This CDR3 reads CASSQNRQGGTEAFF. DNA for the CDR3: TGTGCCAGCAGCCAGAACCGACAGGGTGGCACTGAAGCTTTCTTT.

The chain uses TRBV5-4 and TRBJ1-1; D may be TRBD1 (5 bases). This CDR3 contains 13 residues. Germline CDR1 SGHNT, CDR2 YYREEE (reference sequence). V lost 4 bases and J 0 bases, leaving 7 bases between the germline ends. The CDR3 DNA reads TGTGCCAGCAGCACAGGTCTGAACACTGAAGCTTTCTTT. It translates to CASSTGLNTEAFF.

V and J are TRBV27 and TRBJ2-1; 11 bases are a match to TRBD2. The CDR3 runs to 17 residues. The V segment lost 2 bases and the J segment 1 base; nucleotides outside the gene matches: 4. Germline-derived CDR1 and CDR2 are MNHEY and SMNVEV (reference sequence). The DNA of the CDR3 is TGTGCCAGCAGTTTAACTAGCGGGGGACTTTCCTACAATGAGCAGTTCTTC. It yields the protein CASSLTSGGLSYNEQFF.